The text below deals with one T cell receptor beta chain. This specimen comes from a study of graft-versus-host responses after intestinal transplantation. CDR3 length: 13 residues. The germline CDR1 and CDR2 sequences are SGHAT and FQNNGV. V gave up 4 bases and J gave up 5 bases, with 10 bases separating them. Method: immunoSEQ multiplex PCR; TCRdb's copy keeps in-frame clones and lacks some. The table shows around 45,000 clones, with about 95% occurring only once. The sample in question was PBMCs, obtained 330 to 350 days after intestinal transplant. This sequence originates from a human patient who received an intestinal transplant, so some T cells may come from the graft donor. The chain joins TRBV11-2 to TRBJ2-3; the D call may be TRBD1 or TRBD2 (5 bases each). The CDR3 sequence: CASSSGAKDTQYF. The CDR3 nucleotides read TGTGCCAGCAGCTCCGGGGCTAAAGATACGCAGTATTTT.